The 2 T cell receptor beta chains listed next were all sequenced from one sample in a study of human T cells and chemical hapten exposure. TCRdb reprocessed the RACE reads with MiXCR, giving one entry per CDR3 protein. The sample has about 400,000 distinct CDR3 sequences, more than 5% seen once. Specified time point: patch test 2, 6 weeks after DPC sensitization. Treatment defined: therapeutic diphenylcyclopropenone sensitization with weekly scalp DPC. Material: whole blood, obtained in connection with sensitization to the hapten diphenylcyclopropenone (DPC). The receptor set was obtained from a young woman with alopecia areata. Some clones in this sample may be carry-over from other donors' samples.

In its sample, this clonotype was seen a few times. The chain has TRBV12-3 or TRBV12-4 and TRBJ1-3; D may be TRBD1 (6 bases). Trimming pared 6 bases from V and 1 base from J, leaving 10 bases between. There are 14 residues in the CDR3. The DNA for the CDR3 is TGTGCCAGCAGGAGACAGGAATCTGGAAACACCATATATTTT. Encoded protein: CASRRQESGNTIYF.

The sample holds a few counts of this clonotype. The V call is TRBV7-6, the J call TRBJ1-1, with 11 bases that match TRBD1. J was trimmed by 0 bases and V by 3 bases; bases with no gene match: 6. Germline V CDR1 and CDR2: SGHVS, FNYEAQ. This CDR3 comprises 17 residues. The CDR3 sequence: CASSFRTGGTVNTEAFF. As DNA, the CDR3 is TGTGCCAGCAGCTTTCGGACAGGGGGCACAGTGAACACTGAAGCTTTCTTT.